This T cell receptor (beta chain) originates from a study of cytomegalovirus exposure and HLA in healthy donors. Study-wide background: Unique TCRs numbering around 80 million, obtained from HLA-typed donors, made up an early data release.

In regard to this clone: Its matching antigen is unknown.

The PCR contained 60 Vbeta and 13 Jbeta primers. Original data processing: Tens of millions of unique TCR beta chains, around 11 million of them shared, were counted by a later analysis. Generated by immunoSEQ multiplex PCR, the TCRdb table keeps only in-frame clones and is missing some. Clonal size and the V and J genes are those of that table, whereas D and trimming came from the DNA. This sample contains fewer than 250,000 clones. Study conclusions and caveats: Listed as cytomegalovirus-associated were 150 to 200 TCR beta chains.

This TCR came from a woman in her 30s in good health and CMV-seropositive. Sequenced input: PBMCs.

The CDR3 is CASSPFSGGAYEQYF. The CDR3 DNA follows: TGTGCCAGCTCACCCTTTAGCGGGGGGGCATACGAGCAGTACTTC. The V and J genes are TRBV18 and TRBJ2-7, with 11 nucleotides matching TRBD2. V was clipped by 3 bases and J by 4 bases; unmatched bases: 5. The CDR3 contains 15 residues. Germline CDR1 reads KGHSH; CDR2 reads LQKENI.